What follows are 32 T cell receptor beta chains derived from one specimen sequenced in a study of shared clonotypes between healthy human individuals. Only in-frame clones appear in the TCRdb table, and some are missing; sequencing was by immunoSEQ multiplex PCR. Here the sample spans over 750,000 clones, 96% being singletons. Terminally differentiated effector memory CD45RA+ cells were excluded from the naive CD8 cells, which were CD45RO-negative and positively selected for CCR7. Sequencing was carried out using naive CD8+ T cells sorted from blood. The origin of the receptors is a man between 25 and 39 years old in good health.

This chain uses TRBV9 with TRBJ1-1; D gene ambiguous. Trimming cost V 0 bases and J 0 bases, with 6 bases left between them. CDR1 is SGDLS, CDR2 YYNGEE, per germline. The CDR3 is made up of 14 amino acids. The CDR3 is CASSVEGMNTEAFF. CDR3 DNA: TGTGCCAGCAGCGTAGAGGGAATGAACACTGAAGCTTTCTTT.

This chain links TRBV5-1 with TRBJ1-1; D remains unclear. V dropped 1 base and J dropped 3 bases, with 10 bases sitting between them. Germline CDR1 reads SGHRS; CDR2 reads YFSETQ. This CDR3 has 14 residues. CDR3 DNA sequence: TGCGCCAGCAGCTTGAACCGGGGTTACACTGAAGCTTTCTTT. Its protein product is CASSLNRGYTEAFF. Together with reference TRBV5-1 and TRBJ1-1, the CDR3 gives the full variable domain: KAGVTQTPRYLIKTRGQQVTLSCSPISGHRSVSWYQQTPGQGLQFLFEYFSETQRNKGNFPGRFSGRQFSNSRSEMNVSTLELGDSALYLCASSLNRGYTEAFFGQGTRLTVV.

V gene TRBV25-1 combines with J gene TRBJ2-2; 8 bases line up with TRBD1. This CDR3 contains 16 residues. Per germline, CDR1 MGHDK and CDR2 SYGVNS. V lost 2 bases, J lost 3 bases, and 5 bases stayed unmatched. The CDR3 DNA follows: TGTGCCAGCAGTGAAATCGAGACAGGGGACACCGGGGAGCTGTTTTTT. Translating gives CASSEIETGDTGELFF.

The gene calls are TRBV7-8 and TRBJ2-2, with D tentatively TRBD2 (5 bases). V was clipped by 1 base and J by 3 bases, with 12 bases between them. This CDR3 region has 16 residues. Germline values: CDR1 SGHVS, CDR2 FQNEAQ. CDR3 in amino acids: CASSLERVYYTGELFF. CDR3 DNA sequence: TGTGCCAGCAGCTTAGAGAGGGTTTATTACACCGGGGAGCTGTTTTTT.

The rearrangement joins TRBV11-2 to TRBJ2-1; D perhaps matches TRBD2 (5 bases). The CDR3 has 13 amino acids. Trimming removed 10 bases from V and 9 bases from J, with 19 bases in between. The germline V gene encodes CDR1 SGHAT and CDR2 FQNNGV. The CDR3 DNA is TGTGCCACCATGATTAGCGTTATGGGTGAGCAGTTCTTC. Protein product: CATMISVMGEQFF.

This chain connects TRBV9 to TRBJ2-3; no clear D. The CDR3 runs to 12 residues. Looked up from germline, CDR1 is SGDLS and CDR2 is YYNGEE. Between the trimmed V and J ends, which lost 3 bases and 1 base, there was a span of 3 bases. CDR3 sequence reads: CASSERTDTQYF. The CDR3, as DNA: TGTGCCAGCAGCGAACGCACAGATACGCAGTATTTT.

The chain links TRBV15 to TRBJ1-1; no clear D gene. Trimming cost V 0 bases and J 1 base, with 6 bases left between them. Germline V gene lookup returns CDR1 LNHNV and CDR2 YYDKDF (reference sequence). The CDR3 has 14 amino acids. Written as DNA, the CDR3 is TGTGCCACCAGCAGAGATCGGGAGAACACTGAAGCTTTCTTT. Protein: CATSRDRENTEAFF.

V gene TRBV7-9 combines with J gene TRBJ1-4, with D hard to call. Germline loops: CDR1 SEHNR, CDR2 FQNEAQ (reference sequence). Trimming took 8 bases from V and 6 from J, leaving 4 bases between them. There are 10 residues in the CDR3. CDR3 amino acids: CASGYEKLFF. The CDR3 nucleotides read TGTGCCAGCGGTTATGAAAAACTGTTTTTT.

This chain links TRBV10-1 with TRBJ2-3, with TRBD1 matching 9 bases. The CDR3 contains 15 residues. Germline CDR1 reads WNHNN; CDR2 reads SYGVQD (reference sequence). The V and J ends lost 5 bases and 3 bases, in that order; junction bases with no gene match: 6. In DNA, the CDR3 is TGCGCCAGCAGTCCCGGGACAGGGACTACAGATACGCAGTATTTT. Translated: CASSPGTGTTDTQYF.

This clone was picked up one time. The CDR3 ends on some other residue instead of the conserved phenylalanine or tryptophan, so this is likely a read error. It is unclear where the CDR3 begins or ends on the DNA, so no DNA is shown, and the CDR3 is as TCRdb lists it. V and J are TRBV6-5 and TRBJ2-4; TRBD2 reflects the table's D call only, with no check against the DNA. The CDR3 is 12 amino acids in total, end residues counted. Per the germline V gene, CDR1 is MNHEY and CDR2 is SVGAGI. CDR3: CASSYSKVPRCY.

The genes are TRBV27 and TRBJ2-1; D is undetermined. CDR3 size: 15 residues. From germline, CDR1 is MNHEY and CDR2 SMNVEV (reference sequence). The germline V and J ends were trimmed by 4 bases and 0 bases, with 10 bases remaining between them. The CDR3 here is CASSSLANSYNEQFF. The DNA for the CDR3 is TGTGCCAGCAGTTCTCTGGCGAACTCCTACAATGAGCAGTTCTTC.

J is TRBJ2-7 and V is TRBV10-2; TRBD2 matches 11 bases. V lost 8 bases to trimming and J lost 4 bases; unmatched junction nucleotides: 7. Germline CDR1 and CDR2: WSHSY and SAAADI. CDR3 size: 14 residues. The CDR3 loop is CASGPSGRIYEQYF. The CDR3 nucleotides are TGCGCCAGCGGGCCTAGCGGGAGGATTTACGAGCAGTACTTC.

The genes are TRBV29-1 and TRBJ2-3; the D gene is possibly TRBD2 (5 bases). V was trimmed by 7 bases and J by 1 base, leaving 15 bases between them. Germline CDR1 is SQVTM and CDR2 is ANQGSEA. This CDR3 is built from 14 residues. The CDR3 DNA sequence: TGCAGCGGGATCCCAGGAGGTGGCACAGATACGCAGTATTTT. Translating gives CSGIPGGGTDTQYF.

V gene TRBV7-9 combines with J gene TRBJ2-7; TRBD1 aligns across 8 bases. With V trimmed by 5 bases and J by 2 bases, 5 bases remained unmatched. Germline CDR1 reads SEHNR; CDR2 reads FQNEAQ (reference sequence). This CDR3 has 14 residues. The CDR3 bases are TGTGCCAGCAGCCCTCCGGGACAGGCCTACGAGCAGTACTTC. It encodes CASSPPGQAYEQYF.

This CDR3 reads CASTLYLVAGELFF. As DNA, the CDR3 is TGTGCCAGCACTCTCTACTTGGTCGCCGGGGAGCTGTTTTTT. This rearrangement joins TRBV2 to TRBJ2-2; D gene uncertain. CDR3 size: 14 residues. Germline V lookup: CDR1 SNHLY, CDR2 FYNNEI. The V end was cut by 7 bases, the J end by 6 bases, with 15 bases between.

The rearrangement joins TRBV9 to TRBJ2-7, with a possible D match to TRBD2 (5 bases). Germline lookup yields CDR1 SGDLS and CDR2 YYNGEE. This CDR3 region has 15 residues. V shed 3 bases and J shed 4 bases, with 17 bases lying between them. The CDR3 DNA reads TGTGCCAGCAGCGCTGGGTCAATCTCGGGATACGAGCAGTACTTC. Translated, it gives CASSAGSISGYEQYF.

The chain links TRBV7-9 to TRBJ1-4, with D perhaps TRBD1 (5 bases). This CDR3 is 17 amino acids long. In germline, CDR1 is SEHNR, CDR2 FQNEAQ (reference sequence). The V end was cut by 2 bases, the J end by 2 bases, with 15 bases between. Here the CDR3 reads CASSLFPGESTNEKLFF. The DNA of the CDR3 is TGTGCCAGCAGCTTATTTCCGGGGGAGTCGACTAATGAAAAACTGTTTTTT.

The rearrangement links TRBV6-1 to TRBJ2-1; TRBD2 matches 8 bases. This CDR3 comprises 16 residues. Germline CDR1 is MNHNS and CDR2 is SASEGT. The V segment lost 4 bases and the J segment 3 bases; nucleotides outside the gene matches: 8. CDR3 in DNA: TGTGCCAGCAGTGGAGGTTCCGGGACTAGCTACAATGAGCAGTTCTTC. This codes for CASSGGSGTSYNEQFF.

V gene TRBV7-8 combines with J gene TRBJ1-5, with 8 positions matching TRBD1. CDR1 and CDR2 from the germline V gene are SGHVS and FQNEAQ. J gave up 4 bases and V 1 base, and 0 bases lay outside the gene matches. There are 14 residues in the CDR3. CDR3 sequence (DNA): TGTGCCAGCAGCTTAGGGACAGGGAATCAGCCCCAGCATTTT. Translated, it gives CASSLGTGNQPQHF. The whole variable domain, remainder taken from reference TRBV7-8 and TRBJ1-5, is GAGVSQSPRYKVAKRGQDVALRCDPISGHVSLFWYQQALGQGPEFLTYFQNEAQLDKSGLPSDRFFAERPEGSVSTLKIQRTQQEDSAVYLCASSLGTGNQPQHFGDGTRLSIL.

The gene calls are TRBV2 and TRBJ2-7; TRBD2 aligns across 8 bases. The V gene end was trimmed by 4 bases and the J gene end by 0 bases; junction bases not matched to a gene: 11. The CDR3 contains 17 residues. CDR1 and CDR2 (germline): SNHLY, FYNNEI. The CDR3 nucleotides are TGTGCCAGCAGTGGAGGGGGTAGCGGGATTGGCTCCTACGAGCAGTACTTC. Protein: CASSGGGSGIGSYEQYF.

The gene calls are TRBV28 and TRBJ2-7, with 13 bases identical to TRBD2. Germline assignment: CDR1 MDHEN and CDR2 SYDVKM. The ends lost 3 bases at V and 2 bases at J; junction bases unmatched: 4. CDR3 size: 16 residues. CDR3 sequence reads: CASSFWTSGSTYEQYF. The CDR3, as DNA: TGTGCCAGCAGTTTTTGGACTAGCGGGAGTACCTACGAGCAGTACTTC.

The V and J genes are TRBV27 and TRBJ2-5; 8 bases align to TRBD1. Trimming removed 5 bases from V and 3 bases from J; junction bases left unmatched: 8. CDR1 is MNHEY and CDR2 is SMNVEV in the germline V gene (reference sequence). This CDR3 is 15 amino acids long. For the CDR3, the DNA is TGTGCCAGCAGTCAATTTCGGACAGGGAAAGAGACCCAGTACTTC. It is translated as CASSQFRTGKETQYF.

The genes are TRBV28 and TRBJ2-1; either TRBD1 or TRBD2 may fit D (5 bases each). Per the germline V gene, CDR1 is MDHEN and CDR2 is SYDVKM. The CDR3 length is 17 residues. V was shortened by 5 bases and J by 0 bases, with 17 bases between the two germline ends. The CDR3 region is CASSPIWGTGSYNEQFF. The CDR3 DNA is TGTGCCAGCAGTCCTATCTGGGGGACCGGCTCCTACAATGAGCAGTTCTTC.

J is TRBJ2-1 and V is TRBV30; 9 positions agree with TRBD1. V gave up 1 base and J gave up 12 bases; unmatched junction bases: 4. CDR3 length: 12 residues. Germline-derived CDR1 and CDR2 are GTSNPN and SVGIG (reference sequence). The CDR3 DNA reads TGTGCCTGGAGTGACCTGGGACAGGGGCAGTTCTTC. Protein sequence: CAWSDLGQGQFF. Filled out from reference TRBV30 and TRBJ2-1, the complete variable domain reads SQTIHQWPATLVQPVGSPLSLECTVEGTSNPNLYWYRQAAGRGLQLLFYSVGIGQISSEVPQNLSASRPQDRQFILSSKKLLLSDSGFYLCAWSDLGQGQFFGPGTRLTVL.

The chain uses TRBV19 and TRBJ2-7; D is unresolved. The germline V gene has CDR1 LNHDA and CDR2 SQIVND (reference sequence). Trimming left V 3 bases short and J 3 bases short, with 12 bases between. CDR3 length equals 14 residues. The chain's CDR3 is CASSISLGVYEQYF. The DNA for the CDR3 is TGTGCCAGTAGTATTAGTCTCGGAGTCTACGAGCAGTACTTC.

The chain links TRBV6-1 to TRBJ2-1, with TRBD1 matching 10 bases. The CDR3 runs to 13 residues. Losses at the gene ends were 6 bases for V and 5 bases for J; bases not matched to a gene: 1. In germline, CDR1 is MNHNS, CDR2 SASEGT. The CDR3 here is CASRGTGDNEQFF. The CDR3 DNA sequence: TGTGCCAGCAGGGGGACAGGGGACAATGAGCAGTTCTTC.

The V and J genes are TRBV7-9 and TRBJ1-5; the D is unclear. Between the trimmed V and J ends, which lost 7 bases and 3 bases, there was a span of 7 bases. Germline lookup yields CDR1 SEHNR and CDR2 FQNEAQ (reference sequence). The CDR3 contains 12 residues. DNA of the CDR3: TGTGCCAGCACCATTTCCAATCAGCCCCAGCATTTT. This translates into CASTISNQPQHF.

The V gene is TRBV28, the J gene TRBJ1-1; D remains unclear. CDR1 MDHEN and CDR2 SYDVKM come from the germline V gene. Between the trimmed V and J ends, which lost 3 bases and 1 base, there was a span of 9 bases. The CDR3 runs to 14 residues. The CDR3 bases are TGTGCCAGCAGTTTCAGGATTGGGAACACTGAAGCTTTCTTT. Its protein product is CASSFRIGNTEAFF.

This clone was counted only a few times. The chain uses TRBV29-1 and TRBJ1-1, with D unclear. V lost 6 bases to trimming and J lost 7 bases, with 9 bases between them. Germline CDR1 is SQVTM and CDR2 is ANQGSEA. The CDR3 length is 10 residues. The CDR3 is CSVMGNEAFF. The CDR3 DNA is TGCAGCGTCATGGGGAATGAAGCTTTCTTT.

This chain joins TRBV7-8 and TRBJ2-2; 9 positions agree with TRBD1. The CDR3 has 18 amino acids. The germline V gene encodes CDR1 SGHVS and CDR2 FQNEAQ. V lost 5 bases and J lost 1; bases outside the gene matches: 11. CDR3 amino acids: CASSPRLPGQGNTGELFF. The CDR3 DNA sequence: TGTGCCAGCAGCCCCCGACTTCCGGGACAGGGGAACACCGGGGAGCTGTTTTTT.

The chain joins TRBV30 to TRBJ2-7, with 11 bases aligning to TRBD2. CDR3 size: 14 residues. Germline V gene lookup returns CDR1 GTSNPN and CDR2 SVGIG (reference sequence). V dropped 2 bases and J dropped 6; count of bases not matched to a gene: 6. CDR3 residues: CAWSFTSGSLEQYF. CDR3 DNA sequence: TGTGCCTGGAGTTTCACTAGCGGGAGCCTCGAGCAGTACTTC.

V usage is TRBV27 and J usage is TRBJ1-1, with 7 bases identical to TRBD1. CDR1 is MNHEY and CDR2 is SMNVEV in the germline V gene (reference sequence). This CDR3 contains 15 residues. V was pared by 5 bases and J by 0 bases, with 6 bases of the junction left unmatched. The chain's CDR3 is CASSQGGALNTEAFF. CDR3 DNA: TGTGCCAGCAGTCAAGGGGGCGCATTGAACACTGAAGCTTTCTTT.